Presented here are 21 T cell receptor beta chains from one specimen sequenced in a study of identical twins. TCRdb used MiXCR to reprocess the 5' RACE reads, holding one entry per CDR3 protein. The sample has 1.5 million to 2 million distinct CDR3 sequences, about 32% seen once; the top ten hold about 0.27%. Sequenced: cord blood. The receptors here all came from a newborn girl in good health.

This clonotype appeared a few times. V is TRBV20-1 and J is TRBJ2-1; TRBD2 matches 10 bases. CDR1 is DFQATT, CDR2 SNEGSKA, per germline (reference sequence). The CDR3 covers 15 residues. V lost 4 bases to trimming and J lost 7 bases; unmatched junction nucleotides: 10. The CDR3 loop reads CSAIPSGRTRNEQFF. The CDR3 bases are TGCAGTGCTATCCCTAGCGGGAGAACTCGGAATGAGCAGTTCTTC.

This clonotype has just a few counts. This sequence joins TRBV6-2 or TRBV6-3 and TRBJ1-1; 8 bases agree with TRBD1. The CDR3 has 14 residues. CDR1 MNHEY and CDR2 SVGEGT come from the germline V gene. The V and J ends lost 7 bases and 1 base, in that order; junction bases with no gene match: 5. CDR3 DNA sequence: TGTGCCAGCATTTTGACAGGGGCGAACACTGAAGCTTTCTTT. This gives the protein CASILTGANTEAFF.

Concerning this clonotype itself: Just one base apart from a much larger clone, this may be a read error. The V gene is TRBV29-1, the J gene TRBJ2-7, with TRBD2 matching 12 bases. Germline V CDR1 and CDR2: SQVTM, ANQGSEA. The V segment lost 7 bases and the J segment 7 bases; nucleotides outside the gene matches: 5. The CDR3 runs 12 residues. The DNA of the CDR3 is TGCAGCGGGACTAGCGGGACTAATGAGCAGTACTTC. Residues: CSGTSGTNEQYF.

The CDR3 loop reads CASSGQGASNGYTF. CDR3 coding DNA: TGCGCCAGCAGCGGACAGGGGGCATCGAATGGCTACACCTTC. The chain uses TRBV10-2 and TRBJ1-2, with 11 bases fitting TRBD1. The V gene end was trimmed by 6 bases and the J gene end by 6 bases; junction bases not matched to a gene: 6. The germline CDR1 and CDR2 sequences are WSHSY and SAAADI. The CDR3 totals 14 residues.

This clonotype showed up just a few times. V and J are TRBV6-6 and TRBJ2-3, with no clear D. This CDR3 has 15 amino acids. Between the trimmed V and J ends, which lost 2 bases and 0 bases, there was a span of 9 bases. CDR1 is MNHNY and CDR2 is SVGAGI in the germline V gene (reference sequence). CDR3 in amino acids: CASSYASPSTDTQYF. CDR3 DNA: TGTGCCAGCAGTTACGCTAGTCCTAGCACAGATACGCAGTATTTT.

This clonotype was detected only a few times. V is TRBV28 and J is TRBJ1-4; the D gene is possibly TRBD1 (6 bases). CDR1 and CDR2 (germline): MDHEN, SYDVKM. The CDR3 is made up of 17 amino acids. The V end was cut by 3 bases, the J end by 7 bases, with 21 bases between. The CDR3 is CASSFNRGARGGEKLFF. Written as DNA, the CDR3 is TGTGCCAGCAGTTTTAATCGTGGGGCAAGGGGGGGTGAAAAACTGTTTTTT. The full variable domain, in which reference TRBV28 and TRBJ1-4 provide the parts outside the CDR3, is DVKVTQSSRYLVKRTGEKVFLECVQDMDHENMFWYRQDPGLGLRLIYFSYDVKMKEKGDIPEGYSVSREKKERFSLILESASTNQTSMYLCASSFNRGARGGEKLFFGSGTQLSVL.

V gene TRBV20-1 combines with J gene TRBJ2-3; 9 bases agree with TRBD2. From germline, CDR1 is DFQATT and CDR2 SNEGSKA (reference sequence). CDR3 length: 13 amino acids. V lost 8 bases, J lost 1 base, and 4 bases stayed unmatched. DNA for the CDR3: TGCAGTTCCCCTAGCGGGGGCACAGATACGCAGTATTTT. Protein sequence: CSSPSGGTDTQYF.

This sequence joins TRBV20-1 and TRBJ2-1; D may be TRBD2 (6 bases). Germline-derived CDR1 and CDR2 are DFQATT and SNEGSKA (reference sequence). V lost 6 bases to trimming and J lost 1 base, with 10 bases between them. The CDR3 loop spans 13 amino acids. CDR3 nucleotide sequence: TGCAGTGCCTCGGACTATTCCTACAATGAGCAGTTCTTC. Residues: CSASDYSYNEQFF.

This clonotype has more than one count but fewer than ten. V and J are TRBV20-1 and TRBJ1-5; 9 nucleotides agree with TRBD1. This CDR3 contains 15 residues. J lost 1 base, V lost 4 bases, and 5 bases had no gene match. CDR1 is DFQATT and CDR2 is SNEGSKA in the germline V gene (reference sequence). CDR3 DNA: TGCAGTGCTAACCACAGGGGGCGCAGCAATCAGCCCCAGCATTTT. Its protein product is CSANHRGRSNQPQHF.

CDR3: CASSFCSYNEQYF. CDR3 coding DNA: TGTGCCAGCAGTTTCTGCTCCTACAATGAGCAGTACTTC. J is TRBJ2-1 and V is TRBV12-3 or TRBV12-4, with D unclear. The J call is uncertain, as TRBJ2-7 better fits the DNA end. The CDR3 is 13 residues long.

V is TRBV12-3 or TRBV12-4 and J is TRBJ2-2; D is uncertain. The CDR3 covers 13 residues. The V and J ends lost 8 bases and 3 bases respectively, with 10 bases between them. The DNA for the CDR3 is TGTGCCAGCGGTCTACACGACACCGGGGAGCTGTTTTTT. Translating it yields CASGLHDTGELFF.

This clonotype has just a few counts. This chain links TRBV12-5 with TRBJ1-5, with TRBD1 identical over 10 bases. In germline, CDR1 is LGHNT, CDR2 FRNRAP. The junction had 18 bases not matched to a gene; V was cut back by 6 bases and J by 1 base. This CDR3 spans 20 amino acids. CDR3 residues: CASGTTTGTGAYGSNQPQHF. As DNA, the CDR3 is TGTGCTAGTGGAACCACAACCGGGACAGGGGCCTATGGGAGCAATCAGCCCCAGCATTTT.

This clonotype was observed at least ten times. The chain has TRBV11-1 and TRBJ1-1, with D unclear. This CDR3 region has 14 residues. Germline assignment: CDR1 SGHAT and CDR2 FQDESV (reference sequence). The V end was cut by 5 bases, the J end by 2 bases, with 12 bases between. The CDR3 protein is CASSLERLNTEAFF. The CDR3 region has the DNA TGTGCCAGCAGCCTAGAACGGCTAAACACTGAAGCTTTCTTT.

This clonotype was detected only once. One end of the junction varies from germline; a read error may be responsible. CDR3 region: CASSPRDRDNYDYTF. CDR3 in DNA: TGTGCCAGCAGCCCACGGGACAGGGATAACTATGACTACACCTTC. The chain uses TRBV28 and TRBJ1-2; 9 bases are shared with TRBD1. This CDR3 spans 15 amino acids. Germline-derived CDR1 and CDR2 are MDHEN and SYDVKM.

The CDR3 region has the DNA TGTGCCAGCATCAACTGGGTGGATGACTCCTATGGCTACACCTTC. Protein sequence: CASINWVDDSYGYTF. This chain links TRBV12-3 or TRBV12-4 with TRBJ1-2; D call uncertain. V lost 7 bases to trimming and J lost 4 bases, with 19 bases between them. The CDR3 is made up of 15 amino acids.

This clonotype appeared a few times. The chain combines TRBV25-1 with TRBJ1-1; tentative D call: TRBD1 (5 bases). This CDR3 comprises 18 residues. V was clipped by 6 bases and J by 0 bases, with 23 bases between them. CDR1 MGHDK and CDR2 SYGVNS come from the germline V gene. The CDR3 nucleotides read TGTGCCAGCAGCCCTCCCGCAGGCCGGGGCGGCATGAACACTGAAGCTTTCTTT. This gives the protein CASSPPAGRGGMNTEAFF.

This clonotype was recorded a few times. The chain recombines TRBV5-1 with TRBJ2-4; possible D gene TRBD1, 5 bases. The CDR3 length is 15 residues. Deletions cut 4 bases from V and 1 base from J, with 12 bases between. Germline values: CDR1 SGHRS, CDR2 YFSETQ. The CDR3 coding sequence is TGCGCCAGCAGCGGTGGTTCAGGGGCCAAAAACATTCAGTACTTC. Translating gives CASSGGSGAKNIQYF.

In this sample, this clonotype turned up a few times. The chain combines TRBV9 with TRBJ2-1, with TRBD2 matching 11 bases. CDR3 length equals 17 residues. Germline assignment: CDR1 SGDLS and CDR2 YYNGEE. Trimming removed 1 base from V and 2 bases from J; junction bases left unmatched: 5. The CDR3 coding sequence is TGTGCCAGCAGCGTATCATATAGCGGGAGGGCCTACAATGAGCAGTTCTTC. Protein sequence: CASSVSYSGRAYNEQFF.

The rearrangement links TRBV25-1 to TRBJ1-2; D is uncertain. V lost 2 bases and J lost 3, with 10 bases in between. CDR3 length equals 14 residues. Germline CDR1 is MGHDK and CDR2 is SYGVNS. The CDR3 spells CASSELQDYYGYTF. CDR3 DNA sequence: TGTGCCAGCAGTGAACTCCAGGATTACTATGGCTACACCTTC.

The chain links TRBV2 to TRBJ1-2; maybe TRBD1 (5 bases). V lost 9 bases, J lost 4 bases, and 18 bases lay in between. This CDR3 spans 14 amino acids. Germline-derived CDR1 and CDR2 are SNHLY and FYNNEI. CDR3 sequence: CASTGEDLVYGYTF. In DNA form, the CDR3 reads TGTGCCAGTACAGGAGAGGATCTAGTCTATGGCTACACCTTC. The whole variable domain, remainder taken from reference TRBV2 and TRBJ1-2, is EPEVTQTPSHQVTQMGQEVILRCVPISNHLYFYWYRQILGQKVEFLVSFYNNEISEKSEIFDDQFSVERPDGSNFTLKIRSTKLEDSAMYFCASTGEDLVYGYTFGSGTRLTVV.

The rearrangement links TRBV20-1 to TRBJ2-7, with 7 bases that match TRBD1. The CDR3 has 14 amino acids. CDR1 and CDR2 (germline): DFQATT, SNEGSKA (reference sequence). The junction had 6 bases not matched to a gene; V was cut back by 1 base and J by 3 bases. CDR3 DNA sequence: TGCAGTGCTAGAGTGGGACAGAGCCACTACGAGCAGTACTTC. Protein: CSARVGQSHYEQYF.